The 31 T cell receptor beta chains listed next were all sequenced from one sample in a study of response to subunit inactivated influenza vaccine. Each CDR3 protein is one row after TCRdb ran MiXCR on the RT-PCR reads. The table has hundreds of thousands of distinct CDR3 sequences, around a sixth seen once. The material was PBMCs from blood, obtained more than 4 days after vaccination. The receptors originated from a man aged 50 or older who received an inactivated influenza vaccine.

The V call is TRBV20-1, the J call TRBJ2-3; D remains ambiguous. The CDR3 consists of 13 residues. Germline CDR1 and CDR2: DFQATT and SNEGSKA (reference sequence). Trimming cost V 3 bases and J 0 bases, with 7 bases left between them. The CDR3 bases are TGCAGTGCTAGGGACCCTAGCACAGATACGCAGTATTTT. This sequence encodes CSARDPSTDTQYF.

The V gene is TRBV6-5, the J gene TRBJ2-3, with a possible D match to TRBD1 (6 bases). This CDR3 is built from 12 residues. With 2 bases removed from V and 7 bases from J, the gap between germline ends came to 7 bases. The V gene's germline CDR1 is MNHEY and CDR2 SVGAGI. In DNA, the CDR3 is TGTGCCAGCAGTTACAGGGGGTATACGCAGTATTTT. This codes for CASSYRGYTQYF.

V is TRBV6-1 and J is TRBJ1-3; D might be TRBD1 (5 bases). Germline CDR1 MNHNS, CDR2 SASEGT. The CDR3 contains 14 residues. The CDR3 DNA follows: TGTGCTACGGGGCAGGAGCTCTCTGGAAACACCATATATTTT. It encodes CATGQELSGNTIYF.

The V and J genes are TRBV6-4 and TRBJ2-1; 9 nucleotides match TRBD1. The J segment lost 12 bases and the V segment lost 4 bases, leaving 13 bases of the junction unmatched. There are 15 residues in the CDR3. The germline V gene has CDR1 MRHNA and CDR2 SNTAGT. In nucleotides, the CDR3 is TGTGCCAGCAGTGTTGAACAGGGGGCGCCCATGGGGCAGTTCTTC. It codes for CASSVEQGAPMGQFF.

This clonotype came up a few times. The V call is TRBV11-2, the J call TRBJ1-6; 8 bases agree with TRBD1. The CDR3 has 18 residues. V gave up 5 bases and J gave up 0 bases; unmatched junction bases: 9. Germline-derived CDR1 and CDR2 are SGHAT and FQNNGV. Here the CDR3 reads CASSPLDRGSSYNSPLHF. The CDR3, as DNA: TGTGCCAGCAGCCCCTTAGACAGGGGTAGCTCCTATAATTCACCCCTCCACTTT.

This clonotype was recorded a few times. The chain couples TRBV5-1 to TRBJ1-1; D ambiguous. CDR3 length: 13 residues. V lost 5 bases and J 1 base, leaving 9 bases between the germline ends. Germline-derived CDR1 and CDR2 are SGHRS and YFSETQ. CDR3 coding DNA: TGCGCCAGCAGAGAGGCGGGGAACACTGAAGCTTTCTTT. This codes for CASREAGNTEAFF. The variable domain in full, with the rest retrieved from reference TRBV5-1 and TRBJ1-1, is KAGVTQTPRYLIKTRGQQVTLSCSPISGHRSVSWYQQTPGQGLQFLFEYFSETQRNKGNFPGRFSGRQFSNSRSEMNVSTLELGDSALYLCASREAGNTEAFFGQGTRLTVV.

The rearrangement uses TRBV7-9 and TRBJ2-5; 9 nucleotides line up with TRBD1. CDR3 length: 16 residues. The J segment lost 9 bases and the V segment lost 5 bases, leaving 16 bases of the junction unmatched. CDR1 and CDR2 (germline): SEHNR, FQNEAQ (reference sequence). The DNA for the CDR3 is TGTGCCAGCAGCGCACAGGGACAGGGCGGGCCCTTCGCCCAGTACTTC. Amino acids: CASSAQGQGGPFAQYF.

This clonotype was seen ten or more times. This chain links TRBV5-6 with TRBJ2-2; no firm D call. Germline V gene sequence: CDR1 SGHDT, CDR2 YYEEEE. The CDR3 length is 14 residues. Deletions cut 1 base from V and 1 base from J, with 5 bases between. CDR3 in amino acids: CASSLTGNTGELFF. CDR3 coding DNA: TGTGCCAGCAGCTTGACTGGGAACACCGGGGAGCTGTTTTTT.

This clonotype has more than one count but fewer than ten. The V gene is TRBV5-1, the J gene TRBJ1-4; D is ambiguous. The germline V and J ends were trimmed by 3 bases and 5 bases, with 11 bases remaining between them. The germline CDR1 and CDR2 sequences are SGHRS and YFSETQ. This CDR3 has 14 amino acids. This chain's CDR3 is CASSYSVPNEKLFF. The CDR3 DNA reads as TGCGCCAGCAGCTATAGTGTCCCAAATGAAAAACTGTTTTTT.

The V and J genes are TRBV6-2 or TRBV6-3 and TRBJ2-2, with 10 nucleotides matching TRBD1. Germline trimming cut 6 bases from V and 5 bases from J; bases unmatched to any gene: 6. The V gene's germline CDR1 is MNHEY and CDR2 SVGEGT. The CDR3 sequence is 15 residues long. CDR3: CASSQTGGETGELFF. CDR3 DNA: TGTGCCAGCAGCCAGACAGGGGGCGAGACCGGGGAGCTGTTTTTT.

This sequence joins TRBV5-1 and TRBJ1-2; no clear D. The CDR3 loop spans 9 amino acids. V shed 5 bases and J shed 7 bases, with 3 bases lying between them. The germline V gene has CDR1 SGHRS and CDR2 YFSETQ. The CDR3 reads CASRGGYTF. The CDR3 coding sequence is TGCGCCAGCAGAGGTGGCTACACCTTC.

This clonotype was seen a handful of times. CDR3 sequence reads: CASSQVFRQGKEKLFF. In DNA form, the CDR3 reads TGCGCCAGCAGCCAAGTTTTCCGACAGGGGAAGGAAAAACTGTTTTTT. The chain combines TRBV4-1 with TRBJ1-4, with TRBD1 matching 8 bases. The length of the CDR3 is 16 residues. J gave up 8 bases and V 1 base, and 9 bases lay outside the gene matches. The germline gives CDR1 MGHRA, CDR2 YSYEKL.

This clonotype was detected ten times or more. The genes are TRBV7-8 and TRBJ2-1; 9 bases map to TRBD2. The germline V gene has CDR1 SGHVS and CDR2 FQNEAQ. V shed 5 bases, J shed 2 bases, and the junction held 7 bases outside the gene matches. This CDR3 region has 16 residues. The CDR3 region is CASSQSGRTTYNEQFF. Written as DNA, the CDR3 is TGTGCCAGCAGCCAAAGCGGGAGGACCACCTACAATGAGCAGTTCTTC.

The gene calls are TRBV12-5 and TRBJ2-7, with 11 bases aligning to TRBD1. Germline CDR1 is LGHNT and CDR2 is FRNRAP. This CDR3 has 14 amino acids. J was trimmed by 6 bases and V by 5 bases; bases with no gene match: 6. The CDR3 bases are TGTGCTAGTGGTGGCGGGACAGGGGGGATCGAGCAGTACTTC. It yields the protein CASGGGTGGIEQYF.

The V call is TRBV6-1, the J call TRBJ2-7; a possible D gene is TRBD1 (5 bases). This CDR3 comprises 15 residues. Germline-derived CDR1 and CDR2 are MNHNS and SASEGT. V was clipped by 3 bases and J by 2 bases, with 14 bases between them. The CDR3: CASSDETARPYEQYF. The CDR3 DNA reads TGTGCCAGCAGTGATGAGACAGCTCGTCCCTACGAGCAGTACTTC.

The chain carries TRBV5-1 and TRBJ2-1; 12 bases agree with TRBD2. The germline V gene has CDR1 SGHRS and CDR2 YFSETQ. CDR3 length: 18 amino acids. V was pared by 0 bases and J by 7 bases, with 11 bases of the junction left unmatched. The CDR3 reads CASSLGRTLAGGPNEQFF. The CDR3 nucleotides read TGCGCCAGCAGCTTGGGGCGAACCCTAGCGGGGGGGCCGAATGAGCAGTTCTTC.

This clonotype turned up a few times. The chain combines TRBV7-2 with TRBJ2-1; 8 bases agree with TRBD2. V gave up 3 bases and J gave up 2 bases; unmatched junction bases: 0. The CDR3 runs 14 residues. Germline CDR1 reads SGHTA; CDR2 reads FQGNSA. CDR3 loop: CASSLREAYNEQFF. CDR3 in DNA: TGTGCCAGCAGCTTGCGGGAGGCCTACAATGAGCAGTTCTTC.

This clonotype was found a few times. The chain uses TRBV20-1 and TRBJ2-5, with 9 bases aligning to TRBD2. The junction had 9 bases not matched to a gene; V was cut back by 0 bases and J by 1 base. Germline assignment: CDR1 DFQATT and CDR2 SNEGSKA (reference sequence). The CDR3 has 17 residues. In nucleotides, the CDR3 is TGCAGTGCTAGAGATACCTTCGGACTAGCGAGCCAAGAGACCCAGTACTTC. This encodes CSARDTFGLASQETQYF.

This chain connects TRBV28 to TRBJ1-6; weak D call: TRBD1 (6 bases). Germline CDR1 is MDHEN and CDR2 is SYDVKM. This CDR3 spans 15 amino acids. Deletions cut 6 bases from V and 4 bases from J, with 13 bases between. The CDR3 loop is CASRSPDRYNSPLHF. The CDR3 DNA is TGTGCCAGCAGGTCCCCGGACAGATATAATTCACCCCTCCACTTT.

This clonotype was seen just once. CDR3 in amino acids: CASSLDRGHHEQYF. DNA for the CDR3: TGTGCCAGCAGCTTGGACAGGGGCCACCACGAGCAGTACTTC. The chain employs TRBV7-3 and TRBJ2-7, with 9 bases lining up with TRBD1. The CDR3 consists of 14 residues. Per germline, CDR1 SGHTA and CDR2 FQGTGA. With V trimmed by 3 bases and J by 5 bases, 5 bases remained unmatched.

The chain couples TRBV4-3 to TRBJ2-7; 8 bases line up with TRBD1. The CDR3 sequence is 15 residues long. CDR1 is LGHNA and CDR2 is YSLEER in the germline V gene. Trimming at V came to 0 bases and at J to 5 bases, leaving 6 bases not matched to a gene. CDR3 nucleotides: TGCGCCAGCAGCCAAGAGGGCAGGGGGCTCAACGAGCAGTACTTC. The encoded protein is CASSQEGRGLNEQYF.

This chain links TRBV7-9 with TRBJ2-5; 8 nucleotides line up with TRBD2. CDR3 length: 14 amino acids. V gave up 5 bases and J gave up 3 bases; unmatched junction bases: 5. CDR1 is SEHNR and CDR2 is FQNEAQ in the germline V gene (reference sequence). The CDR3 protein is CASSLGLVKETQYF. The CDR3 DNA sequence: TGTGCCAGCAGCCTGGGACTAGTAAAAGAGACCCAGTACTTC.

This clonotype appeared many times. The V and J genes are TRBV12-3 or TRBV12-4 and TRBJ2-2, with a weak D call TRBD1 (5 bases). CDR3 length equals 14 residues. Between the trimmed V and J ends, which lost 6 bases and 1 base, there was a span of 9 bases. The CDR3 loop is CASSPRGNTGELFF. Written as DNA, the CDR3 is TGTGCCAGCAGCCCTAGGGGGAACACCGGGGAGCTGTTTTTT.

The gene calls are TRBV11-2 and TRBJ2-1, with 9 bases that match TRBD2. This CDR3 comprises 13 residues. CDR1 is SGHAT, CDR2 FQNNGV, per germline. Losses at the gene ends were 11 bases for V and 7 bases for J; bases not matched to a gene: 9. This chain's CDR3 is CACEAGGLNEQFF. CDR3 in DNA: TGTGCCTGCGAGGCGGGAGGGCTTAATGAGCAGTTCTTC.

This sequence joins TRBV7-6 and TRBJ2-3; D is undetermined. Trimming shortened V by 5 bases and J by 4 bases, and 10 bases separated the two germline ends. Germline V gives CDR1 SGHVS, CDR2 FNYEAQ. The CDR3 spans 13 residues. CDR3 amino acids: CASSAREADTQYF. For the CDR3, the DNA is TGTGCCAGCAGCGCCCGAGAGGCAGATACGCAGTATTTT.

This clonotype has more than one count but fewer than ten. The chain combines TRBV13 with TRBJ2-1, with 12 bases lining up with TRBD2. Germline CDR1 PRHDT, CDR2 FYEKMQ (reference sequence). The CDR3 has 19 residues. The trim removed 4 bases at V and 0 bases at J, leaving 10 bases unmatched. CDR3 loop: CASSWSGTSGFGSYNEQFF. CDR3 DNA sequence: TGTGCCAGCAGCTGGTCCGGGACTAGCGGGTTTGGCTCCTACAATGAGCAGTTCTTC.

The gene calls are TRBV3-1 and TRBJ2-3, with D perhaps matching TRBD1 or TRBD2 (6 bases each). Germline-derived CDR1 and CDR2 are LGHDT and YNNKEL (reference sequence). The CDR3 is made up of 12 amino acids. V lost 0 bases to trimming and J lost 14 bases, with 12 bases between them. CDR3: CASSQEGGLRYF. In DNA form, the CDR3 reads TGTGCCAGCAGCCAAGAGGGGGGCCTACGGTATTTT.

Worth noting for this clonotype: A much larger clonotype is one base distant, so this may be a read error. The J gene is TRBJ2-1, the V gene TRBV12-3 or TRBV12-4; unclear D gene. Deletions cut 8 bases from V and 2 bases from J, with 13 bases between. The CDR3 runs 14 residues. CDR3 residues: CASRPIFPYNEQFF. In DNA form, the CDR3 reads TGTGCCAGCCGACCCATTTTTCCCTACAATGAGCAGTTCTTC.

The CDR3 loop is CATPNGETEMGGYTF. CDR3 DNA sequence: TGTGCCACCCCAAATGGGGAAACCGAGATGGGGGGCTACACCTTC. The V gene is TRBV7-9, the J gene TRBJ1-2; D uncertain. The germline gives CDR1 SEHNR, CDR2 FQNEAQ (reference sequence). This CDR3 is 15 amino acids long. The V and J ends lost 10 bases and 8 bases respectively, with 26 bases between them.

This chain connects TRBV18 to TRBJ2-7, with 7 bases identical to TRBD2. Germline CDR1 is KGHSH and CDR2 is LQKENI. Trimming cost V 2 bases and J 6 bases; bases outside gene matches: 7. The CDR3 has 14 residues. The CDR3 DNA follows: TGTGCCAGCTCACCATTGGACACGGGGGGCGAGCAGTACTTC. Encoded protein: CASSPLDTGGEQYF.

This clonotype was counted only a few times. The chain combines TRBV12-3 or TRBV12-4 with TRBJ1-2; 9 nucleotides align to TRBD1. The V and J ends lost 7 bases and 7 bases, in that order; junction bases with no gene match: 7. The CDR3 extends over 13 amino acids. The CDR3 sequence: CASTPGQGVGYTF. The CDR3 coding sequence is TGTGCCAGCACCCCGGGACAGGGAGTTGGCTACACCTTC.